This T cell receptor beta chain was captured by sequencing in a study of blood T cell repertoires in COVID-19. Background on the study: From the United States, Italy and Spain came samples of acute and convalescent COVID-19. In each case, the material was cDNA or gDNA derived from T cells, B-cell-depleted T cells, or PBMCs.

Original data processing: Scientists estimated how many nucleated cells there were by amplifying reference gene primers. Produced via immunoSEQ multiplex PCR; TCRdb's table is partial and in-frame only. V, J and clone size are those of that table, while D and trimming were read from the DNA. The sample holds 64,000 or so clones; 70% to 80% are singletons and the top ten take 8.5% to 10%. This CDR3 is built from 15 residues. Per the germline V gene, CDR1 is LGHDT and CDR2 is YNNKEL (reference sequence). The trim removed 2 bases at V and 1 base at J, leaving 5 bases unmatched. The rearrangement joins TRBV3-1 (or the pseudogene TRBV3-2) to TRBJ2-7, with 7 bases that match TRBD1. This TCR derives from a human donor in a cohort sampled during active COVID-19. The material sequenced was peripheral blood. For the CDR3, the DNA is TGTGCCAGCAGCCAATGGGACAGAAGTTCCTACGAGCAGTACTTC. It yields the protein CASSQWDRSSYEQYF.